Presented here are 12 T cell receptor beta chains from one specimen sequenced in a study of shared clonotypes between healthy human individuals. This table comes from immunoSEQ multiplex PCR, and its TCRdb copy is limited to in-frame clones, with some not included. The table lists about 680,000 clones, 73% of them singletons. The sample consisted of memory CD4+ T cells sorted from blood. The subset was: CD45RA-negative fraction. These receptors were taken from a woman younger than 45 in good health.

Only a few counts were recorded for this clone. The genes are TRBV2 and TRBJ1-1; D is undetermined. The CDR3 contains 11 residues. CDR1 SNHLY and CDR2 FYNNEI come from the germline V gene. Deletions cut 5 bases from V and 4 bases from J, with 5 bases between. CDR3 in amino acids: CASSISTEAFF. In DNA, the CDR3 is TGTGCCAGCAGTATTTCCACTGAAGCTTTCTTT.

The gene calls are TRBV28 and TRBJ2-1; 8 positions agree with TRBD1. The ends lost 2 bases at V and 8 bases at J; junction bases unmatched: 5. The CDR3 runs 14 residues. The V gene's germline CDR1 is MDHEN and CDR2 SYDVKM. This CDR3 is CASSLQGAVDEQFF. DNA for the CDR3: TGTGCCAGCAGTTTACAGGGGGCTGTAGATGAGCAGTTCTTC.

The rearrangement links TRBV19 to TRBJ2-1; TRBD1 agrees at 10 bases. The J segment lost 5 bases and the V segment lost 7 bases, leaving 5 bases of the junction unmatched. CDR3 length equals 14 residues. Looked up from germline, CDR1 is LNHDA and CDR2 is SQIVND (reference sequence). The CDR3 sequence: CASTDRGPNNEQFF. CDR3 nucleotide sequence: TGTGCCAGTACTGACAGGGGGCCAAACAATGAGCAGTTCTTC. The full variable domain, in which reference TRBV19 and TRBJ2-1 provide the parts outside the CDR3, is DGGITQSPKYLFRKEGQNVTLSCEQNLNHDAMYWYRQDPGQGLRLIYYSQIVNDFQKGDIAEGYSVSREKKESFPLTVTSAQKNPTAFYLCASTDRGPNNEQFFGPGTRLTVL.

The rearrangement joins TRBV5-1 to TRBJ2-1; 9 positions match TRBD2. J lost 0 bases, V lost 0 bases, and 13 bases had no gene match. CDR1 is SGHRS, CDR2 YFSETQ, per germline. The CDR3 is 20 amino acids. The CDR3 region has the DNA TGCGCCAGCAGCTTGGTTGGTAGGGCTAGCGGGATCAGCTCCTACAATGAGCAGTTCTTC. This gives the protein CASSLVGRASGISSYNEQFF.

This clone appeared a few times. V gene TRBV19 combines with J gene TRBJ2-5, with a possible D match to TRBD2 (5 bases). Trimming cost V 4 bases and J 8 bases, with 14 bases left between them. Germline V gives CDR1 LNHDA, CDR2 SQIVND (reference sequence). The CDR3 runs to 13 residues. CDR3 coding DNA: TGTGCCAGTAGTAATCAGCAAACGGGAACCCAGTACTTC. Translated: CASSNQQTGTQYF. Using reference TRBV19 and TRBJ2-5 for the parts outside the CDR3, the full variable domain is DGGITQSPKYLFRKEGQNVTLSCEQNLNHDAMYWYRQDPGQGLRLIYYSQIVNDFQKGDIAEGYSVSREKKESFPLTVTSAQKNPTAFYLCASSNQQTGTQYFGPGTRLLVL.

The rearrangement joins TRBV27 to TRBJ1-1; D possibly corresponds to TRBD1 (5 bases). Trimming shortened V by 5 bases and J by 10 bases, and 14 bases separated the two germline ends. The CDR3 is 12 residues long. The germline V gene has CDR1 MNHEY and CDR2 SMNVEV (reference sequence). The DNA for the CDR3 is TGTGCCAGCAGTAAGCAGGGTTTGGGAGCTTTCTTT. As protein: CASSKQGLGAFF.

The V and J genes are TRBV7-9 and TRBJ2-7, with 10 positions matching TRBD1. The V gene end was trimmed by 5 bases and the J gene end by 4 bases; junction bases not matched to a gene: 11. Germline loops: CDR1 SEHNR, CDR2 FQNEAQ (reference sequence). This CDR3 is built from 16 residues. The CDR3 here is CASSPRPGQGKYEQYF. In DNA, the CDR3 is TGTGCCAGCAGCCCTCGACCGGGACAGGGGAAATACGAGCAGTACTTC.

The chain has TRBV15 and TRBJ2-7, with D perhaps matching TRBD1 or TRBD2 (6 bases each). The CDR3 extends over 15 amino acids. Trimming took off 4 bases at V and 3 bases at J, with 16 bases between the two ends. Germline values: CDR1 LNHNV, CDR2 YYDKDF (reference sequence). CDR3 coding DNA: TGTGCCACCAGCAAGGGGGACTCATCCCACTACGAGCAGTACTTC. Its protein product is CATSKGDSSHYEQYF.

The chain employs TRBV18 and TRBJ2-1; no reliable D call. The CDR3 runs 12 residues. In germline, CDR1 is KGHSH, CDR2 LQKENI. The V end lost 3 bases, the J end lost 10 bases, and 10 bases lay between the germline ends. DNA for the CDR3: TGTGCCAGCTCACCCGTCGTGGGGGAGCAGTTCTTC. It codes for CASSPVVGEQFF. The whole variable domain, filled in from reference TRBV18 and TRBJ2-1, reads NAGVMQNPRHLVRRRGQEARLRCSPMKGHSHVYWYRQLPEEGLKFMVYLQKENIIDESGMPKERFSAEFPKEGPSILRIQQVVRGDSAAYFCASSPVVGEQFFGPGTRLTVL.

The V call is TRBV7-9, the J call TRBJ1-2; 9 nucleotides agree with TRBD1. J was trimmed by 4 bases and V by 6 bases; bases with no gene match: 9. Germline-derived CDR1 and CDR2 are SEHNR and FQNEAQ (reference sequence). The CDR3 loop spans 15 amino acids. CDR3 loop: CASREGTGGTYGYTF. CDR3 DNA sequence: TGTGCCAGCAGGGAGGGAACAGGGGGCACCTATGGCTACACCTTC.

The V gene is TRBV6-5, the J gene TRBJ1-2, with D maybe TRBD1 (6 bases). The CDR3 runs to 12 residues. Trimming shortened V by 10 bases and J by 4 bases, and 13 bases separated the two germline ends. Germline V gene sequence: CDR1 MNHEY, CDR2 SVGAGI. This CDR3 is CATGGQGYGYTF. The CDR3 DNA reads TGTGCCACCGGGGGGCAAGGCTATGGCTACACCTTC.

This clone was recorded a few times. V gene TRBV28 combines with J gene TRBJ2-3; TRBD2 is a possible D gene (7 bases). This CDR3 spans 16 amino acids. Per germline, CDR1 MDHEN and CDR2 SYDVKM. The V gene lost 8 bases and the J gene lost 2 bases, with 20 bases spanning the gap. The CDR3 DNA follows: TGTGCCAGCTGGGGAGGGGGTCGAGGAAACACAGATACGCAGTATTTT. Residues: CASWGGGRGNTDTQYF.